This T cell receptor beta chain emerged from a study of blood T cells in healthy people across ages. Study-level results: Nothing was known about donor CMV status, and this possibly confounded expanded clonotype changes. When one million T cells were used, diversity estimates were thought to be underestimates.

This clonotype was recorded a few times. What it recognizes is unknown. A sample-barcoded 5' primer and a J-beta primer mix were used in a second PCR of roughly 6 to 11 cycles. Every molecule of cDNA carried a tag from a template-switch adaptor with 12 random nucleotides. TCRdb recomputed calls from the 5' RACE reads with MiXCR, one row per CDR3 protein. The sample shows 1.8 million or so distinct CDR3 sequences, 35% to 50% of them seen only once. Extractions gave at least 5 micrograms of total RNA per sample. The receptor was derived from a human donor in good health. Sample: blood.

In DNA form, the CDR3 reads TGTGCCAGCAGTCCCTACCAGGAGTTGAACACTGAAGCTTTCTTT. Its protein product is CASSPYQELNTEAFF. The rearrangement joins TRBV12-3 or TRBV12-4 to TRBJ1-1; D is undetermined. The CDR3 extends over 15 amino acids. The V and J ends lost 5 bases and 0 bases respectively, with 13 bases between them.